Presented here are 23 T cell receptor beta chains from one specimen sequenced in a study of blood T cells in healthy people across ages. A second PCR of about 7 to 11 cycles used a sample-barcoded 5' primer and a J-beta primer mix. TCRdb re-called the 5' RACE reads through MiXCR, storing one row per CDR3 protein. The repertoire has roughly 1.6 million distinct CDR3 sequences, about 31% of them found once; the top ten carry 11%. The sequenced material came from blood. The receptors shown here come from a woman aged 30 to 39 in good health.

This sequence joins TRBV2 and TRBJ2-1; 9 bases map to TRBD2. The ends lost 2 bases at V and 8 bases at J; junction bases unmatched: 4. CDR3 length equals 14 residues. Germline lookup yields CDR1 SNHLY and CDR2 FYNNEI. DNA for the CDR3: TGTGCCAGCAGTGAACGGCGGGGGGGAGATGAGCAGTTCTTC. Protein: CASSERRGGDEQFF.

Remarks on this clonotype: The junction differs from germline at one of its ends, possibly a read error. The chain carries TRBV20-1 and TRBJ2-5; TRBD1 agrees at 9 bases. This CDR3 is 15 amino acids long. Germline lookup yields CDR1 DFQATT and CDR2 SNEGSKA (reference sequence). CDR3 nucleotides: TGCAGTACTAGAGGCCCACAGGGGGCAGGCGAGACCCAGTACTTC. Residues: CSTRGPQGAGETQYF.

This clonotype was found a few times. The rearrangement links TRBV28 to TRBJ2-1, with a tentative D call TRBD2 (5 bases). The CDR3 sequence is 15 residues long. Trimming removed 2 bases at V and 0 bases at J, with 8 bases between. The V gene's germline CDR1 is MDHEN and CDR2 SYDVKM. CDR3 in DNA: TGTGCCAGCAGTTTAACGGACTTCTCCTACAATGAGCAGTTCTTC. Translating it yields CASSLTDFSYNEQFF.

This clonotype has more than one count but fewer than ten. The CDR3 is CASSYHERQLRYGYTF. In nucleotides, the CDR3 is TGTGCCAGCAGTTACCACGAAAGACAGCTCCGCTATGGCTACACCTTC. The V call is TRBV6-2 or TRBV6-3, the J call TRBJ1-2; tentatively, D is TRBD1 (5 bases). Per germline, CDR1 MNHEY and CDR2 SVGEGT. V shed 2 bases and J shed 4 bases, with 17 bases lying between them. The CDR3 runs to 16 residues.

The rearrangement uses TRBV2 and TRBJ1-1; possibly TRBD1 for D (6 bases). From germline, CDR1 is SNHLY and CDR2 FYNNEI. The CDR3 extends over 14 amino acids. V lost 11 bases and J lost 0, with 16 bases in between. In DNA form, the CDR3 reads TGTGCCCGTAGGGGGTCAGGGTTGAACACTGAAGCTTTCTTT. It translates to CARRGSGLNTEAFF.

This clonotype occurred many times. The V gene is TRBV15, the J gene TRBJ2-5; D gene uncertain. Trimming shortened V by 5 bases and J by 2 bases, and 15 bases separated the two germline ends. The length of the CDR3 is 15 residues. CDR1 and CDR2 (germline): LNHNV, YYDKDF (reference sequence). The CDR3 DNA reads TGTGCCACCAGCGTCCGACTCGGAACGCAAGAGACCCAGTACTTC. Protein sequence: CATSVRLGTQETQYF.

The table lists this clonotype with a few counts. The gene calls are TRBV9 and TRBJ2-2; D is uncertain. Germline V lookup: CDR1 SGDLS, CDR2 YYNGEE. Trimming took off 2 bases at V and 7 bases at J, with 9 bases between the two ends. This CDR3 comprises 13 residues. The CDR3 DNA reads as TGTGCCAGCAGCGTTCCGGAGAGCGGGGAGCTGTTTTTT. Its protein is CASSVPESGELFF.

The chain recombines TRBV18 with TRBJ2-5; D gene uncertain. V gave up 0 bases and J gave up 9 bases, with 8 bases separating them. The CDR3 runs 12 residues. Germline V lookup: CDR1 KGHSH, CDR2 LQKENI. Here the CDR3 DNA reads TGTGCCAGCTCACCACCATCCGGGCCCCAGTACTTC. Protein sequence: CASSPPSGPQYF.

The rearrangement uses TRBV2 and TRBJ2-3; 7 bases are a match to TRBD2. Germline V lookup: CDR1 SNHLY, CDR2 FYNNEI. The CDR3 covers 15 residues. V was pared by 6 bases and J by 1 base, with 7 bases of the junction left unmatched. CDR3 sequence reads: CASRDLAEGTDTQYF. The CDR3 DNA follows: TGTGCCAGCAGGGATCTAGCGGAAGGCACAGATACGCAGTATTTT.

This clonotype was seen a handful of times. V is TRBV4-2 and J is TRBJ2-5, with D perhaps given as TRBD1 or TRBD2 (5 bases each). This CDR3 has 18 amino acids. V lost 1 base and J 2 bases, leaving 20 bases between the germline ends. The V gene's germline CDR1 is LGHNA and CDR2 YNFKEQ. DNA for the CDR3: TGTGCCAGCAGCCAAGCGAGATTGTTCAGCGGACAACAAGAGACCCAGTACTTC. Translating it yields CASSQARLFSGQQETQYF.

This clonotype was seen many times. V is TRBV12-3 or TRBV12-4 and J is TRBJ1-2; TRBD1 agrees at 7 bases. With V trimmed by 6 bases and J by 6 bases, 4 bases remained unmatched. This CDR3 region has 12 residues. CDR3 region: CASSSGGNGYTF. The DNA for the CDR3 is TGTGCCAGCAGCTCAGGGGGGAATGGCTACACCTTC.

V usage is TRBV7-6 and J usage is TRBJ2-2; 11 bases line up with TRBD1. The J segment lost 0 bases and the V segment lost 6 bases, leaving 9 bases of the junction unmatched. Germline V gene sequence: CDR1 SGHVS, CDR2 FNYEAQ. The CDR3 length is 18 residues. CDR3 amino acids: CASSPFPGQGANTGELFF. For the CDR3, the DNA is TGTGCCAGCAGTCCTTTTCCGGGACAGGGGGCGAACACCGGGGAGCTGTTTTTT.

About this clonotype: Germline is not matched at one junction end, which may reflect a read error. This sequence joins TRBV12-3 or TRBV12-4 and TRBJ2-1; maybe TRBD2 (5 bases). This CDR3 is built from 15 residues. CDR3 region: CASSLRASSYNGQFF. The DNA of the CDR3 is TGTGCCAGCAGTTTACGCGCTAGCTCCTACAATGGGCAGTTCTTC.

CDR3: CSATLGRGNQPQHF. The CDR3 region has the DNA TGCAGTGCTACCCTAGGTAGGGGGAATCAGCCCCAGCATTTT. The chain recombines TRBV20-1 with TRBJ1-5; D might be TRBD1 (6 bases). Germline V gene lookup returns CDR1 DFQATT and CDR2 SNEGSKA (reference sequence). Trimming left V 4 bases short and J 4 bases short, with 14 bases between. The CDR3 contains 14 residues.

The V gene is TRBV27, the J gene TRBJ2-7, with 7 nucleotides matching TRBD1. Germline V gene sequence: CDR1 MNHEY, CDR2 SMNVEV (reference sequence). The trim removed 5 bases at V and 4 bases at J, leaving 11 bases unmatched. The CDR3 totals 15 residues. CDR3 loop: CASSPSQGVSYEQYF. The CDR3 DNA reads TGTGCCAGCAGTCCATCTCAGGGGGTGTCTTACGAGCAGTACTTC.

The CDR3 region is CASERSLGYGYTF. In DNA form, the CDR3 reads TGTGCCAGCGAAAGAAGTTTAGGCTATGGCTACACCTTC. The chain employs TRBV2 and TRBJ1-2, with D unresolved. Trimming took off 8 bases at V and 4 bases at J, with 14 bases between the two ends. Germline V gene lookup returns CDR1 SNHLY and CDR2 FYNNEI. The CDR3 has 13 residues.

This clonotype was seen once. The J gene is TRBJ1-2, the V gene TRBV20-1, with 7 bases lining up with TRBD1. Losses at the gene ends were 2 bases for V and 6 bases for J; bases not matched to a gene: 6. The V gene's germline CDR1 is DFQATT and CDR2 SNEGSKA (reference sequence). This CDR3 is built from 13 residues. CDR3 in amino acids: CSARHGTEHGYTF. CDR3 DNA sequence: TGCAGTGCTAGACACGGGACAGAGCATGGCTACACCTTC.

Turning to this clonotype: It may be a read error: a sequence one base away is much more abundant. The rearrangement joins TRBV12-3 or TRBV12-4 to TRBJ1-2; D unclear. This CDR3 region has 13 residues. CDR3 sequence: CASSLQANYSYTF. In DNA, the CDR3 is TGTGCCAGCAGTTTACAGGCTAACTATAGCTACACCTTC.

The genes are TRBV20-1 and TRBJ2-3; D is unresolved. CDR3 length equals 12 residues. With 3 bases removed from V and 4 bases from J, the gap between germline ends came to 8 bases. Looked up from germline, CDR1 is DFQATT and CDR2 is SNEGSKA (reference sequence). CDR3 DNA sequence: TGCAGTGCTAGGGAAAGGGCAGATACGCAGTATTTT. Translated: CSARERADTQYF.

The rearrangement uses TRBV20-1 and TRBJ2-5; D uncertain. Germline CDR1 reads DFQATT; CDR2 reads SNEGSKA (reference sequence). There are 12 residues in the CDR3. Trimming took 6 bases from V and 4 from J, leaving 12 bases between them. CDR3 bases: TGCAGTGCCCCTGGGATGAGAGAGACCCAGTACTTC. Its translation is CSAPGMRETQYF.

DNA for the CDR3: TGTGCCAGCAGTGACCTACAGGGGGCAGAGACCCAGTACTTC. The encoded protein is CASSDLQGAETQYF. This sequence joins TRBV25-1 and TRBJ2-5; 9 bases line up with TRBD1. V lost 3 bases, J lost 4 bases, and 3 bases stayed unmatched. The CDR3 has 14 amino acids. The V gene's germline CDR1 is MGHDK and CDR2 SYGVNS.

The genes are TRBV9 and TRBJ1-4; D remains unclear. V was clipped by 4 bases and J by 8 bases, with 15 bases between them. The germline V gene encodes CDR1 SGDLS and CDR2 YYNGEE. The CDR3 has 14 amino acids. In DNA, the CDR3 is TGTGCCAGCAGCACCCGGGGTGGGTACGAAAAACTGTTTTTT. This codes for CASSTRGGYEKLFF.

This clonotype was counted between two and nine times. The chain recombines TRBV6-1 with TRBJ1-1, with unresolved D. CDR1 and CDR2 from the germline V gene are MNHNS and SASEGT. The CDR3 is 13 residues long. Trimming left V 10 bases short and J 0 bases short, with 12 bases between. The CDR3 reads CATKDPMNTEAFF. The DNA for the CDR3 is TGTGCCACCAAGGATCCCATGAACACTGAAGCTTTCTTT.